Included here is one TCR beta chain sequence, with context. What it binds is not known. Germline loops: CDR1 MNHEY, CDR2 SMNVEV (reference sequence). V lost 4 bases, J lost 5 bases, and 20 bases lay in between. The CDR3 contains 17 residues. The primer mix had 60 Vbeta and 13 Jbeta primers. The data were produced by immunoSEQ multiplex PCR, yet TCRdb's version contains in-frame clones alone and is incomplete. The repertoire holds about 130,000 clones, with approximately 17% as singletons. The sample originates from a study of cytomegalovirus exposure and HLA in healthy donors. General observations from the study: In a later analysis, TCR beta V- and J-gene trimming was associated with a missense DCLRE1C variant.

The TCR sequence derives from a female donor in good health and CMV-seropositive. The chain links TRBV27 to TRBJ2-2; unclear D gene. Material for sequencing was PBMCs. CDR3 amino acids: CASSSSLARSSTGELFF. The CDR3 bases are TGTGCCAGCAGTTCCTCATTGGCTAGATCATCAACCGGGGAGCTGTTTTTT.